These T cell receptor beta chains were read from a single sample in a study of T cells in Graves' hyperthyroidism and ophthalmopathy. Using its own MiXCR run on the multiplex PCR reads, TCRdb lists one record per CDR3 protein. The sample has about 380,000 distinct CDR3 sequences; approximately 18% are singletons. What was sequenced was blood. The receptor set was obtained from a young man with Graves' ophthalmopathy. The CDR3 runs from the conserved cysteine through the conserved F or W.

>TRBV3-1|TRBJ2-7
CASTGLQGRTREQYF
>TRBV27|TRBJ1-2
CASSPTGLFGDYTF
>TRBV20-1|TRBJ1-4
CSAQDGWAPEKLFF
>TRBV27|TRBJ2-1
CASSLSWDYNEQFF
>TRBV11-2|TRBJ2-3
CASMGGGGTDTQYF
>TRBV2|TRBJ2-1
CASSYRVYNEQFF
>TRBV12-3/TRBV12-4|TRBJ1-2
CASSFDPKYGYTF
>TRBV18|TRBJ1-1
CASSTPRGNTEAFF
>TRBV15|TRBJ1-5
CATSSAGLLEPQHF
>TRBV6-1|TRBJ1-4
CASSEAFGSTNEKLFF
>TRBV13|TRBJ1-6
CASSHAGVENYNSPLHF
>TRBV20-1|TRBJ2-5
CSAGLAGLETQYF
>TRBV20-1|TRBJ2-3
CSASRLATDTQYF
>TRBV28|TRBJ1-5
CASRTPGNQPQHF
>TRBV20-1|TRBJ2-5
CSAERTGLQETQYF
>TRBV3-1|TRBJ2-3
CASSQTLPPDTQYF
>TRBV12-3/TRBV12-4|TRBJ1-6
CASSLAPSPLHF
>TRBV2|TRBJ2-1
CASSAHRDRGLNGQFF
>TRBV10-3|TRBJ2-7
CATWAGLSYEQYF
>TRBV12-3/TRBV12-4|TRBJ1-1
CASRPRTGDTYTEAFF
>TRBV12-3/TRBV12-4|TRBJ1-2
CASTPGTGGYGYTF
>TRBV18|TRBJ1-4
CASSPRSTAISNEKLFF
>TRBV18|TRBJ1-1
CASSQTGRMNTEAFF
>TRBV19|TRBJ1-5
CASSYPGPQPQHF
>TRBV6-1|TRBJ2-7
CASSQGGGIYGQYF
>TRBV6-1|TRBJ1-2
CASRNQQGPANYGYTF
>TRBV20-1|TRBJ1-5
CSATSTGAFPSNQPQHF
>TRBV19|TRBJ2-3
CASSSGALKDTDTQYF
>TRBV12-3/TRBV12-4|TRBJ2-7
CASRPSNQGNEQYF
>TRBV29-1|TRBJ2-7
CSVGGTSSSYEQYF
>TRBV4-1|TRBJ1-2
CASSQDNRDPYGYTF
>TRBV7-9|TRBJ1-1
CASSSKSVNTEAFF
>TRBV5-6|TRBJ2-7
CASSFVGYEQYF
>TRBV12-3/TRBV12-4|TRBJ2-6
CASSLRSLLSSGANVLTF
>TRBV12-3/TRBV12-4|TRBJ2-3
CASSFRESDTQYF
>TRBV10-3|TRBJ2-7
CAIRLTGGLSEQYF
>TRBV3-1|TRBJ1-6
CASSPGRMSSYNSPLHF
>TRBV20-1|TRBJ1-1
CSARGGPGEAFF
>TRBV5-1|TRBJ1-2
CASSWRANYGYTF
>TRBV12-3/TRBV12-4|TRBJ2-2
CASSPGFNTGELFF
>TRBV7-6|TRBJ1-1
CASSPPQNTEAFF
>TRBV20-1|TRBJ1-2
CSARGQTVGEGYTF
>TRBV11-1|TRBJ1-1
CASSFGISTEAFF
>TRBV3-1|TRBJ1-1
CASVPSGGTEAFF